The 30 T cell receptor beta chains reported below all come from one sample, sequenced in a study of blood T cell repertoires in COVID-19. Using immunoSEQ multiplex PCR, the repertoire was profiled, and TCRdb retains in-frame clones only, with some absent. This table has some 280,000 clones, around 81% appearing once. The sample taken for sequencing was peripheral blood. The source is a woman between 45 and 60 years old with active or convalescent COVID-19.

V usage is TRBV5-1 and J usage is TRBJ1-1; D possibly corresponds to TRBD1 (6 bases). The CDR3 contains 16 residues. From germline, CDR1 is SGHRS and CDR2 YFSETQ. Deletions cut 7 bases from V and 5 bases from J, with 24 bases between. The CDR3 loop is CASSDGGQFMGTEAFF. CDR3 sequence (DNA): TGCGCCAGCTCGGACGGGGGGCAGTTTATGGGGACTGAAGCTTTCTTT. The variable domain in full, completed from reference TRBV5-1 and TRBJ1-1, reads KAGVTQTPRYLIKTRGQQVTLSCSPISGHRSVSWYQQTPGQGLQFLFEYFSETQRNKGNFPGRFSGRQFSNSRSEMNVSTLELGDSALYLCASSDGGQFMGTEAFFGQGTRLTVV.

V gene TRBV19 combines with J gene TRBJ2-1, with D possibly being TRBD2 (5 bases). The CDR3 consists of 14 residues. Germline values: CDR1 LNHDA, CDR2 SQIVND (reference sequence). Trimming removed 10 bases from V and 4 bases from J, with 17 bases in between. The CDR3 bases are TGTGCCACTTCCAGCGGACTCCTTTACAATGAGCAGTTCTTC. Its translation: CATSSGLLYNEQFF.

The rearrangement links TRBV2 to TRBJ2-3, with TRBD1 identical over 10 bases. J was trimmed by 3 bases and V by 5 bases; bases with no gene match: 14. This CDR3 has 18 residues. Germline CDR1 SNHLY, CDR2 FYNNEI. The CDR3, as DNA: TGTGCCAGCAGTCCAGATATTTTCCGGGACAGGGGAACAGATACGCAGTATTTT. Amino acids: CASSPDIFRDRGTDTQYF.

The rearrangement uses TRBV19 and TRBJ1-1; TRBD1 matches 10 bases. With V trimmed by 8 bases and J by 1 base, 10 bases remained unmatched. The CDR3 length is 16 residues. Germline V gene lookup returns CDR1 LNHDA and CDR2 SQIVND (reference sequence). Here the CDR3 DNA reads TGTGCCAGTCGACTCTCGGGACAGGGGTGGAACACTGAAGCTTTCTTT. Protein sequence: CASRLSGQGWNTEAFF.

The V and J genes are TRBV28 and TRBJ1-1, with TRBD1 as a possible D gene (6 bases). This CDR3 has 15 residues. Trimming shortened V by 6 bases and J by 5 bases, and 19 bases separated the two germline ends. The V gene's germline CDR1 is MDHEN and CDR2 SYDVKM. The CDR3 nucleotides read TGTGCCAGCAGCCGACCTACAGGGTGGGGAACTGAAGCTTTCTTT. Translated, it gives CASSRPTGWGTEAFF.

The V gene is TRBV7-9, the J gene TRBJ1-2; D is undetermined. Trimming removed 6 bases from V and 4 bases from J, with 12 bases in between. This CDR3 has 13 amino acids. In germline, CDR1 is SEHNR, CDR2 FQNEAQ (reference sequence). CDR3 loop: CASSYRVGYGYTF. CDR3 nucleotide sequence: TGTGCCAGCAGTTACCGGGTGGGCTATGGCTACACCTTC.

The gene calls are TRBV9 and TRBJ1-1; the D is unclear. Germline loops: CDR1 SGDLS, CDR2 YYNGEE. The CDR3 runs 13 residues. Trimming pared 0 bases from V and 5 bases from J, leaving 8 bases between. The CDR3 bases are TGTGCCAGCAGCGTAGCTTACGAGACTGAAGCTTTCTTT. Residues: CASSVAYETEAFF.

This rearrangement joins TRBV2 to TRBJ2-6, with 8 bases fitting TRBD1. This CDR3 has 15 residues. The J segment lost 2 bases and the V segment lost 7 bases, leaving 4 bases of the junction unmatched. The germline CDR1 and CDR2 sequences are SNHLY and FYNNEI. CDR3 residues: CASNHRGAGANVLTF. The CDR3 nucleotides read TGTGCCAGCAACCACAGGGGGGCTGGGGCCAACGTCCTGACTTTC.

The chain combines TRBV19 with TRBJ1-3; TRBD1 agrees at 11 bases. The CDR3 loop spans 15 amino acids. After removal of 6 bases from V and 3 bases from J, the junction contained 4 bases not matched to a gene. Per the germline V gene, CDR1 is LNHDA and CDR2 is SQIVND (reference sequence). The CDR3 DNA reads TGTGCCAGTAGCGGACAGGGGGCAGGTGGAAACACCATATATTTT. This sequence encodes CASSGQGAGGNTIYF.

The chain couples TRBV25-1 to TRBJ2-4; tentative D call: TRBD1 (5 bases). CDR3 length equals 17 residues. The germline CDR1 and CDR2 sequences are MGHDK and SYGVNS. The V gene lost 3 bases and the J gene lost 0 bases, with 15 bases spanning the gap. The CDR3 nucleotides are TGTGCCAGCAGTGAGGCAGGGAACCTCTTAGCCAAAAACATTCAGTACTTC. This gives the protein CASSEAGNLLAKNIQYF.

This clone was picked up a small number of times. This chain uses TRBV4-2 with TRBJ1-1, with D uncertain. The CDR3 sequence is 15 residues long. Trimming cost V 0 bases and J 0 bases, with 8 bases left between them. Germline assignment: CDR1 LGHNA and CDR2 YNFKEQ. The CDR3 DNA reads as TGTGCCAGCAGCCAAGATGGGCACATGAACACTGAAGCTTTCTTT. Its translation is CASSQDGHMNTEAFF.

This clone was seen a few times. This chain links TRBV27 with TRBJ2-3; TRBD1 matches at 7 bases. The CDR3 totals 12 residues. CDR1 is MNHEY, CDR2 SMNVEV, per germline (reference sequence). Trimming took 9 bases from V and 0 from J; bases not matched to a gene: 0. The CDR3 nucleotides are TGTGCCAGACAGGGGAGCACAGATACGCAGTATTTT. Protein: CARQGSTDTQYF.

In this sample, this clone turned up once. V usage is TRBV4-1 and J usage is TRBJ2-7; 9 positions agree with TRBD2. This CDR3 has 16 residues. Germline assignment: CDR1 MGHRA and CDR2 YSYEKL. J lost 1 base, V lost 1 base, and 5 bases had no gene match. CDR3 sequence reads: CASSQVHGLASYEQYF. The CDR3 nucleotides read TGCGCCAGCAGCCAAGTTCACGGACTAGCGTCCTACGAGCAGTACTTC.

The genes are TRBV15 and TRBJ1-3; D call uncertain. CDR3 size: 16 residues. V was clipped by 0 bases and J by 0 bases, with 9 bases between them. Germline loops: CDR1 LNHNV, CDR2 YYDKDF (reference sequence). The CDR3: CATSRDQSYSGNTIYF. For the CDR3, the DNA is TGTGCCACCAGCAGAGATCAGTCGTACTCTGGAAACACCATATATTTT.

The rearrangement uses TRBV4-2 and TRBJ2-1, with 13 bases aligning to TRBD2. V gave up 1 base and J gave up 8 bases; unmatched junction bases: 5. CDR3 length equals 16 residues. Germline V gene sequence: CDR1 LGHNA, CDR2 YNFKEQ. DNA of the CDR3: TGTGCCAGCAGCCAAGTAGGGACTAGCGGGACGCATGAGCAGTTCTTC. Amino acid sequence: CASSQVGTSGTHEQFF.

The chain couples TRBV7-9 to TRBJ1-2, with 9 positions matching TRBD1. This CDR3 contains 14 residues. Germline trimming cut 5 bases from V and 13 bases from J; bases unmatched to any gene: 14. The V gene's germline CDR1 is SEHNR and CDR2 FQNEAQ (reference sequence). This CDR3 is CASSVSGTGISGTF. As DNA, the CDR3 is TGTGCCAGCAGCGTATCCGGGACAGGGATAAGTGGCACCTTC.

The chain couples TRBV15 to TRBJ1-1, with TRBD1 matching 7 bases. The CDR3 has 15 amino acids. Germline values: CDR1 LNHNV, CDR2 YYDKDF (reference sequence). Trimming cost V 5 bases and J 1 base; bases outside gene matches: 7. The CDR3 nucleotides are TGTGCCACCAGCTTGGGGGACAGCTCGAACACTGAAGCTTTCTTT. This encodes CATSLGDSSNTEAFF.

The rearrangement links TRBV28 to TRBJ2-1; D is perhaps TRBD2 (6 bases). V lost 2 bases and J 10 bases, leaving 9 bases between the germline ends. The CDR3 has 12 residues. CDR1 and CDR2 from the germline V gene are MDHEN and SYDVKM. The CDR3 region is CASSLAGREQFF. CDR3 nucleotides: TGTGCCAGCAGTTTAGCGGGGCGCGAGCAGTTCTTC. Based on the CDR3 plus reference TRBV28 and TRBJ2-1, the full variable domain is DVKVTQSSRYLVKRTGEKVFLECVQDMDHENMFWYRQDPGLGLRLIYFSYDVKMKEKGDIPEGYSVSREKKERFSLILESASTNQTSMYLCASSLAGREQFFGPGTRLTVL.

V and J are TRBV19 and TRBJ2-7, with 8 bases fitting TRBD1. Germline CDR1 LNHDA, CDR2 SQIVND (reference sequence). Trimming took 5 bases from V and 3 from J; bases not matched to a gene: 12. The CDR3 loop spans 16 amino acids. The CDR3 here is CASSGQGAPSIYEQYF. DNA for the CDR3: TGTGCCAGTAGTGGGCAGGGGGCCCCCTCGATCTACGAGCAGTACTTC.

The chain has TRBV24-1 and TRBJ1-1, with 7 bases fitting TRBD1. Germline CDR1 reads KGHDR; CDR2 reads SFDVKD. The CDR3 extends over 17 amino acids. V was pared by 1 base and J by 0 bases, with 7 bases of the junction left unmatched. The CDR3 bases are TGTGCCACCAGTGATTTTGACAGGGCGCTAATGAACACTGAAGCTTTCTTT. Translated: CATSDFDRALMNTEAFF.

The chain employs TRBV5-1 and TRBJ2-1; 15 bases are a match to TRBD2. V lost 6 bases and J lost 9; bases outside the gene matches: 10. Germline assignment: CDR1 SGHRS and CDR2 YFSETQ. CDR3 length: 16 amino acids. The CDR3 DNA follows: TGCGCCAGCACCGACTTCGGACTAGCGGGAGGGGGTGAGCAGTTCTTC. It is translated as CASTDFGLAGGGEQFF.

V and J are TRBV30 and TRBJ2-7, with a weak D call TRBD1 (5 bases). The V end was cut by 8 bases, the J end by 0 bases, with 11 bases between. CDR3 length: 12 amino acids. Germline V gene data show CDR1 as GTSNPN and CDR2 as SVGIG (reference sequence). In DNA form, the CDR3 reads TGTGCCGGCAGGGCGAGCTCCTACGAGCAGTACTTC. Translated: CAGRASSYEQYF.

About this clone itself: Other DNA variants within this sample encode the same CDR3. The rearrangement uses TRBV28 and TRBJ2-5; TRBD1 might be the D (7 bases). The CDR3 contains 13 residues. CDR1 and CDR2 (germline): MDHEN, SYDVKM. Trimming took 6 bases from V and 5 from J, leaving 13 bases between them. CDR3 amino acids: CASRPGGRETQYF. The CDR3 DNA reads TGTGCCAGCAGACCAGGGGGGCGGGAGACCCAGTACTTC.

In its sample, this clone was seen a few times. The gene calls are TRBV28 and TRBJ1-5, with 8 bases that match TRBD1. V lost 2 bases, J lost 4 bases, and 4 bases stayed unmatched. CDR3 size: 15 residues. Germline CDR1 is MDHEN and CDR2 is SYDVKM. In DNA form, the CDR3 reads TGTGCCAGCAGTTTACAGGGGGCTTTGAATCAGCCCCAGCATTTT. The encoded protein is CASSLQGALNQPQHF.

The V gene is TRBV7-9, the J gene TRBJ2-3; D possibly corresponds to TRBD2 (6 bases). The CDR3 length is 15 residues. The germline gives CDR1 SEHNR, CDR2 FQNEAQ (reference sequence). Trimming shortened V by 4 bases and J by 0 bases, and 11 bases separated the two germline ends. The CDR3 nucleotides read TGTGCCAGCAGCTATACGGGAGCTAGCACAGATACGCAGTATTTT. It is translated as CASSYTGASTDTQYF.

V and J are TRBV29-1 and TRBJ1-4; maybe TRBD1 (5 bases). Germline assignment: CDR1 SQVTM and CDR2 ANQGSEA. V was trimmed by 6 bases and J by 0 bases, leaving 17 bases between them. The CDR3 has 16 amino acids. The CDR3 spells CSVSGAASATNEKLFF. In DNA form, the CDR3 reads TGCAGCGTCTCTGGGGCGGCATCTGCAACTAATGAAAAACTGTTTTTT.

Remarks on this clone: At one end, the junction sequence differs from germline, possibly due to a read error. The chain employs TRBV9 and TRBJ2-1; 11 nucleotides match TRBD1. Germline CDR1 is SGDLS and CDR2 is YYNGEE. The CDR3 is made up of 16 amino acids. In DNA form, the CDR3 reads TGTGCCAGCACCCCCCCGGGGGACAGGGGGTACATTGAGCAGTTCTTC. It yields the protein CASTPPGDRGYIEQFF.

The genes are TRBV3-1 (or the pseudogene TRBV3-2) and TRBJ2-7, with D maybe TRBD2 (7 bases). V lost 6 bases to trimming and J lost 6 bases, with 15 bases between them. There are 13 residues in the CDR3. Per the germline V gene, CDR1 is LGHDT and CDR2 is YNNKEL (reference sequence). The CDR3, as DNA: TGTGCCAGCAGGCCCCTGGGAGGGGGCGAGCAGTACTTC. This translates into CASRPLGGGEQYF.

CDR3 in DNA: TGTGCCAGCAGCTTTGGGGGACGGACTAATAACGAGCAGTACTTC. Translating gives CASSFGGRTNNEQYF. V is TRBV7-2 and J is TRBJ2-7, with a possible D match to TRBD2 (6 bases). CDR1 is SGHTA, CDR2 FQGNSA, per germline. There are 15 residues in the CDR3. The germline V and J ends were trimmed by 3 bases and 5 bases, with 17 bases remaining between them.

This clone was observed a few times. The rearrangement links TRBV13 to TRBJ2-1; 8 bases are shared with TRBD2. This CDR3 has 15 amino acids. V shed 2 bases and J 9 bases; nucleotides not matched to a gene: 9. Germline V gene sequence: CDR1 PRHDT, CDR2 FYEKMQ (reference sequence). The CDR3 coding sequence is TGTGCCAGCAGCTTATCAGGGGAAGCGGGAGCTGAGCAGTTCTTC. This encodes CASSLSGEAGAEQFF.